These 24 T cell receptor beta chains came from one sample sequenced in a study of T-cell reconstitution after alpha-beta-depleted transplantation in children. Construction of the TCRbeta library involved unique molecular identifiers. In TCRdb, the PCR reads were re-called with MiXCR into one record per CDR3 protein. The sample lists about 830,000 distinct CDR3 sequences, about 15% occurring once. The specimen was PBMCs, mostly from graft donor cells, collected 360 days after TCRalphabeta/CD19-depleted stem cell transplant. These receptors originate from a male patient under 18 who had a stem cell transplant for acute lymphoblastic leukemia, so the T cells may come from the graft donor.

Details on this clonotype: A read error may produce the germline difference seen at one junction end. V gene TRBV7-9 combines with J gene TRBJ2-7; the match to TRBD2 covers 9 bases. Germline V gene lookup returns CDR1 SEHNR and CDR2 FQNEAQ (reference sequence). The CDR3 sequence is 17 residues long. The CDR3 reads CASSLASGTTYYYEQYF. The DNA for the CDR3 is TGTGCCAGCAGCCTAGCTAGCGGGACCACCTATTACTACGAGCAGTACTTC.

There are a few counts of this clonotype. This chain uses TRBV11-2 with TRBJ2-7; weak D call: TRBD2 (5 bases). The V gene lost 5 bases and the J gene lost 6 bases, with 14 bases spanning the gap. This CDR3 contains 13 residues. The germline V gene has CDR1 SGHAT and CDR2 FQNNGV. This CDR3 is CASSHGSGSEQYF. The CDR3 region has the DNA TGTGCCAGCAGCCACGGTTCTGGGAGCGAGCAGTACTTC.

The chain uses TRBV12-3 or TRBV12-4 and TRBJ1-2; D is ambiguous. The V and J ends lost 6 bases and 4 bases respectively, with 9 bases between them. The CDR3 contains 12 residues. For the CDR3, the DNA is TGTGCCAGCAGCCCTCAACCCTATGGCTACACCTTC. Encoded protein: CASSPQPYGYTF.

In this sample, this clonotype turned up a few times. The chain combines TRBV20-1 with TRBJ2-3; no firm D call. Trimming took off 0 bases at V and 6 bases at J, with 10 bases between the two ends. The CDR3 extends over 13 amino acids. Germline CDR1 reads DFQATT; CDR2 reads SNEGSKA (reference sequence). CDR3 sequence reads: CSARDPSLDTQYF. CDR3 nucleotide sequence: TGCAGTGCTAGAGATCCCTCCCTCGATACGCAGTATTTT.

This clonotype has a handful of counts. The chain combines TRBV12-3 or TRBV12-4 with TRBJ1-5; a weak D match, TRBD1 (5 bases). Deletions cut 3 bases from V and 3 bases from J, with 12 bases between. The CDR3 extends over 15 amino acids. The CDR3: CASSFWLGVNQPQHF. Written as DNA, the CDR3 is TGTGCCAGCAGTTTCTGGCTGGGGGTCAATCAGCCCCAGCATTTT.

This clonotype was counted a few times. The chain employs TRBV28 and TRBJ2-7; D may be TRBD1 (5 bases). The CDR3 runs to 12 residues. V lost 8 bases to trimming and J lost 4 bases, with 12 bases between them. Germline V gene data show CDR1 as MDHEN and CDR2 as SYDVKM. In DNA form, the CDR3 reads TGTGCCAGCCGCCCCCCAGGGTACGAGCAGTACTTC. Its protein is CASRPPGYEQYF.

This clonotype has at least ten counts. The CDR3 reads CSVRRRREGLHEQFF. CDR3 DNA: TGCAGTGTACGGAGACGGCGGGAGGGCCTTCATGAGCAGTTCTTC. The V gene is TRBV20-1, the J gene TRBJ2-1; 9 bases are a match to TRBD2. Losses at the gene ends were 7 bases for V and 8 bases for J; bases not matched to a gene: 15. The CDR3 is 15 residues long. Germline lookup yields CDR1 DFQATT and CDR2 SNEGSKA (reference sequence).

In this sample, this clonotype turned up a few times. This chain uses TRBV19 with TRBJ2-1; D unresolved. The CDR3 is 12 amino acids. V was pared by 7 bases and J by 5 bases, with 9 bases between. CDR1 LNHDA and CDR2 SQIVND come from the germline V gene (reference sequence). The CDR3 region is CASKLEDNEQFF. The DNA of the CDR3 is TGTGCCAGTAAATTAGAGGACAATGAGCAGTTCTTC.

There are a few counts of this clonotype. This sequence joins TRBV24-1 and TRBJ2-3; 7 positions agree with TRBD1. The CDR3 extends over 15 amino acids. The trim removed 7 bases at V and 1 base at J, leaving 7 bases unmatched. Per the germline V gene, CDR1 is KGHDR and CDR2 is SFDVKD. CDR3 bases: TGTGCCACCAGCGCCCCGGGACAGCGCACAGATACGCAGTATTTT. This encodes CATSAPGQRTDTQYF.

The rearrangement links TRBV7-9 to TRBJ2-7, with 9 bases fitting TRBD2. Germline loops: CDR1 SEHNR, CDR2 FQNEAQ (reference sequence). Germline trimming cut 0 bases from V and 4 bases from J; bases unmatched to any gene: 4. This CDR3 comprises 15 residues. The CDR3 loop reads CASSLASGRSYEQYF. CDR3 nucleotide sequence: TGTGCCAGCAGCTTAGCCAGCGGGAGGAGTTACGAGCAGTACTTC.

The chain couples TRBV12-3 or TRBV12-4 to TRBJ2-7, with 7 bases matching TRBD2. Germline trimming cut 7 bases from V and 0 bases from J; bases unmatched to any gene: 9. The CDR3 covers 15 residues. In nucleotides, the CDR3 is TGTGCCAGCACTAAAAAAGAGCGGGGCTCCTACGAGCAGTACTTC. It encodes CASTKKERGSYEQYF.

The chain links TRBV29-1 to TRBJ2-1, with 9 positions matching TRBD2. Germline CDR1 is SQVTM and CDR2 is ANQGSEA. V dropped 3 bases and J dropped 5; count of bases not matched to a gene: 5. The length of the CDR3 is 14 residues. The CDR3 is CSVEPGLADNEQFF. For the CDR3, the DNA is TGCAGCGTTGAGCCGGGACTAGCCGACAATGAGCAGTTCTTC.

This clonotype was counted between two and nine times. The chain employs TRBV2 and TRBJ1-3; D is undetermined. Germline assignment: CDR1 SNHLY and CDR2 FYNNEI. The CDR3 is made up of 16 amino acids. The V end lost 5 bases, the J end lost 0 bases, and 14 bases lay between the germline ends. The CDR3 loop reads CASSFRFWDSGNTIYF. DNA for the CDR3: TGTGCCAGCAGTTTTAGGTTCTGGGACTCTGGAAACACCATATATTTT.

The CDR3 coding sequence is TGTGCCAGCACCACCCCAGGACAAGAGACCCAGTACTTC. Translation gives CASTTPGQETQYF. The chain has TRBV2 and TRBJ2-5; D unclear. Germline V lookup: CDR1 SNHLY, CDR2 FYNNEI. V gave up 7 bases and J gave up 2 bases, with 11 bases separating them. The CDR3 is 13 residues long.

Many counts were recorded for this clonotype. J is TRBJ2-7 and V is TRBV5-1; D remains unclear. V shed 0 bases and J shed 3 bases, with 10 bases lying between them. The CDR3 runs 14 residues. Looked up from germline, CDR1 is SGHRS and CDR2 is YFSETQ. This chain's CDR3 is CASSLDRGIYEQYF. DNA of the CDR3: TGCGCCAGCAGCTTGGATCGCGGAATCTACGAGCAGTACTTC.

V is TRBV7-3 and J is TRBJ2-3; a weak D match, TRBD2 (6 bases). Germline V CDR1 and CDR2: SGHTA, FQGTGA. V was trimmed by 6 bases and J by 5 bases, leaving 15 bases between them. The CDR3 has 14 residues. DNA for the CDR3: TGTGCCAGCAGTCCCTGGACTAATCTAGATACGCAGTATTTT. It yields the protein CASSPWTNLDTQYF.

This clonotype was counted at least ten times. The CDR3 spells CSAREWLAGSYEQYF. The CDR3 bases are TGCAGTGCTCGGGAATGGCTAGCGGGTTCCTACGAGCAGTACTTC. V and J are TRBV20-1 and TRBJ2-7; 8 positions agree with TRBD2. V lost 5 bases and J lost 1; bases outside the gene matches: 10. The germline gives CDR1 DFQATT, CDR2 SNEGSKA (reference sequence). The CDR3 totals 15 residues.

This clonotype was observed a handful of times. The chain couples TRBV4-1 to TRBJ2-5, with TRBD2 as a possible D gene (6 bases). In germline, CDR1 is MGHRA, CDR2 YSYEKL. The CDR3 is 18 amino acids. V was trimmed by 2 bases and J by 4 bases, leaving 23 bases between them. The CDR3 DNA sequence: TGCGCCAGCAGCCAACGGCTTGGAGGGTCATTTGGAGGAGAGACCCAGTACTTC. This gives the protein CASSQRLGGSFGGETQYF.

CDR3 bases: TGTGCCAGTAGTACACAGGGGGCGGCCGGGGAGCTGTTTTTT. Translation: CASSTQGAAGELFF. This chain joins TRBV19 and TRBJ2-2; the match to TRBD1 covers 9 bases. Germline V gene data show CDR1 as LNHDA and CDR2 as SQIVND (reference sequence). The CDR3 has 14 amino acids. Trimming took 4 bases from V and 6 from J; bases not matched to a gene: 3.

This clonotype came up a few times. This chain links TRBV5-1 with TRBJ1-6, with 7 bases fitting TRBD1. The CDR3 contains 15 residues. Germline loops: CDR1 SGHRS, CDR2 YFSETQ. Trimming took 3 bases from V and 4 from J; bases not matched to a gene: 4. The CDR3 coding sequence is TGCGCCAGCAGCTCAGGGGGGACTTATAATTCACCCCTCCACTTT. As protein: CASSSGGTYNSPLHF.

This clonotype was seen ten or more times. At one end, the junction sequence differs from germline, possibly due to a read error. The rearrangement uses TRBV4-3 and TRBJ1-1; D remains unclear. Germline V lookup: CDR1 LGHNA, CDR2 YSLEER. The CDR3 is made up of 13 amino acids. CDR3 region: CASSQEFSTAEVF. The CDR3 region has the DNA TGCGCCAGCAGCCAAGAATTCTCGACGGCAGAGGTCTTT.

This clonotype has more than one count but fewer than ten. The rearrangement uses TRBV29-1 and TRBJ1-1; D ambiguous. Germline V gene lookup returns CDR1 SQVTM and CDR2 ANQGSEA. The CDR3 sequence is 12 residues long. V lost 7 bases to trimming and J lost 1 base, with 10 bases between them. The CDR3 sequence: CSAPAQNTEAFF. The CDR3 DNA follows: TGCAGCGCCCCGGCGCAGAACACTGAAGCTTTCTTT.

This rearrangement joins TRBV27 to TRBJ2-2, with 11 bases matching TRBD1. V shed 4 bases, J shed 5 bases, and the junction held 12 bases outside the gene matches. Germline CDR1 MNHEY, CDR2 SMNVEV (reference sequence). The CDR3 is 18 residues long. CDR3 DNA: TGTGCCAGCAGTTCTAGCCCCACGGGACAGGGGGGAACCGGGGAGCTGTTTTTT. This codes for CASSSSPTGQGGTGELFF.

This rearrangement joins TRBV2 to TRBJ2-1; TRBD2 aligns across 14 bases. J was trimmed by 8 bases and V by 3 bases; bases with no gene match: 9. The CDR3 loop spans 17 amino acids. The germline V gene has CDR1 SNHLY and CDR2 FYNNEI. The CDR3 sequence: CASSEPLGLAGVDEQFF. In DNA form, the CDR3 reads TGTGCCAGCAGTGAGCCTCTGGGACTAGCGGGAGTCGATGAGCAGTTCTTC.